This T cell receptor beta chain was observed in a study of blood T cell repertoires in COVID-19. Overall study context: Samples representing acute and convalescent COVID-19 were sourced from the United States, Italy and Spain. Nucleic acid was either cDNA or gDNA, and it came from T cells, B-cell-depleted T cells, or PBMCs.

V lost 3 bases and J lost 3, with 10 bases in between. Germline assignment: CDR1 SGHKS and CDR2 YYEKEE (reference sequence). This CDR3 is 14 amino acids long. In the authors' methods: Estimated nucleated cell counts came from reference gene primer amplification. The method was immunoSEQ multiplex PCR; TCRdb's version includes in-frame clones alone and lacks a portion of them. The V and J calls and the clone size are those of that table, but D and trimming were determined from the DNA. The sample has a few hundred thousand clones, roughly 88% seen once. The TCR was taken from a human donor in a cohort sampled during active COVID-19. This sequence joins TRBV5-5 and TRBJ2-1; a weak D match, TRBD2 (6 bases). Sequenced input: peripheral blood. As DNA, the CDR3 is TGTGCCAGCAGCTCTCGTAGCGGCTACAATGAGCAGTTCTTC. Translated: CASSSRSGYNEQFF.